The present T cell receptor beta chain was sequenced within a study of CD8+CD57+ T cells in acquired aplastic anemia. At the level of the study: Sorted CD4+ plus CD8+ cells gave DNA averaging around 3 ug.

V lost 5 bases, J lost 6 bases, and 24 bases lay in between. CDR3 length: 17 amino acids. CDR1 and CDR2 from the germline V gene are LNHNV and YYDKDF (reference sequence). Flow cytometry had shown expanded CD8+CD57+ cells in the patients chosen for sequencing. It was genomic DNA that served as the template for profiling TCR beta VDJ and CDR3. Each CDR3 protein is one row after TCRdb ran MiXCR on the reads. This sample carries 300,000 or so distinct CDR3 sequences, approximately 60% of them seen once, and the ten largest clones take 1% to 1.5%. Material for sequencing was sorted CD4+, CD8+, or CD8+CD57+ T cells (not recorded which) from PBMCs. This sequence was found in a human donor with aplastic anemia. This rearrangement joins TRBV15 to TRBJ2-3; tentatively, D is TRBD2 (6 bases). CDR3 sequence: CATSPRPEGSGLDTQYF. CDR3 sequence (DNA): TGTGCCACCAGCCCCCGCCCGGAGGGTTCCGGGTTGGATACGCAGTATTTT.